These 3 T cell receptor beta chains share one sample of origin, sequenced in a study of blood T cell repertoires in COVID-19. Only in-frame clones appear in the TCRdb table, and some are missing; sequencing was by immunoSEQ multiplex PCR. The sample contains about 96,000 clones, about 90% of which appear only once. Sequencing input: peripheral blood. The receptor source for this set is a human donor with COVID-19, enrolled during active disease. The donor label of this sample is uncertain.

The V gene is TRBV29-1, the J gene TRBJ2-5; D is undetermined. The CDR3 runs to 12 residues. CDR1 and CDR2 (germline): SQVTM, ANQGSEA. Trimming pared 4 bases from V and 2 bases from J, leaving 8 bases between. Written as DNA, the CDR3 is TGCAGCGTTGTTCGAGCGCAAGAGACCCAGTACTTC. Translated, it gives CSVVRAQETQYF. The full variable domain, in which reference TRBV29-1 and TRBJ2-5 provide the parts outside the CDR3, is SAVISQKPSRDICQRGTSLTIQCQVDSQVTMMFWYRQQPGQSLTLIATANQGSEATYESGFVIDKFPISRPNLTFSTLTVSNMSPEDSSIYLCSVVRAQETQYFGPGTRLLVL.

The rearrangement uses TRBV6-1 and TRBJ2-7, with TRBD1 matching over 9 bases. This CDR3 is built from 16 residues. The V gene's germline CDR1 is MNHNS and CDR2 SASEGT. V shed 1 base, J shed 2 bases, and the junction held 6 bases outside the gene matches. The CDR3 spells CASSEVIGTGPYEQYF. CDR3 sequence (DNA): TGTGCCAGCAGTGAAGTGATAGGGACAGGGCCCTACGAGCAGTACTTC.

This clone was seen only a few times. This chain joins TRBV6-6 and TRBJ2-7; a possible D gene is TRBD1 (5 bases). The CDR3 is 15 amino acids. Between the trimmed V and J ends, which lost 6 bases and 1 base, there was a span of 16 bases. Per germline, CDR1 MNHNY and CDR2 SVGAGI (reference sequence). CDR3 nucleotide sequence: TGTGCCAGCAGCCAGGGAAGACAGAGATCCTACGAGCAGTACTTC. This codes for CASSQGRQRSYEQYF.